The clone carrying this T cell receptor beta chain was detected a few times. A much larger clonotype is one base distant, so this may be a read error. Lacking the conserved final phenylalanine or tryptophan, this CDR3 likely reflects a read error. The CDR3 runs 14 residues. Germline V gene lookup returns CDR1 DFQATT and CDR2 SNEGSKA (reference sequence). Losses at the gene ends were 3 bases for V and 7 bases for J; bases not matched to a gene: 7. TCRdb re-called the 5' RACE reads with MiXCR, one entry per CDR3 protein. The sample lists about 58,000 distinct CDR3 sequences; around 3.6% were seen once. The sample belongs to a study of neurological immune-mediated disorders.

The sample taken for sequencing was PBMCs. The source is a man aged 25 to 45 with multiple sclerosis. V and J are TRBV20-1 and TRBJ2-4; the match to TRBD2 covers 9 bases. CDR3 sequence: CSAREPSGKNIQYV. CDR3 DNA sequence: TGCAGTGCTAGGGAGCCTAGCGGGAAGAACATTCAGTACGTC.